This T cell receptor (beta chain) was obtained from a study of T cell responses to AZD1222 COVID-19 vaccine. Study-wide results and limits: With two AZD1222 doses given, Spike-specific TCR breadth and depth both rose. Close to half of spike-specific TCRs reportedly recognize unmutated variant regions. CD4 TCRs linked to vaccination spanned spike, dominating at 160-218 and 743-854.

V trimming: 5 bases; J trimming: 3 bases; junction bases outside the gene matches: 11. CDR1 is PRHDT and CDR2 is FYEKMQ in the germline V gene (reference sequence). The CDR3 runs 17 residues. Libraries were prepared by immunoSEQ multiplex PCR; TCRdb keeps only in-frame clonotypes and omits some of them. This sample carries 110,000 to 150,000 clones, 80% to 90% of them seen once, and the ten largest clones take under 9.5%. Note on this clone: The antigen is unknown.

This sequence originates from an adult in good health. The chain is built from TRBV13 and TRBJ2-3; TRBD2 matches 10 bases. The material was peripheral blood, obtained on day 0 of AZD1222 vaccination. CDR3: CASSRQERGGRTDTQYF. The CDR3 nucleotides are TGTGCCAGCAGCCGGCAAGAGCGGGGGGGCCGGACAGATACGCAGTATTTT. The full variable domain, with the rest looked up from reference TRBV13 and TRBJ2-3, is AAGVIQSPRHLIKEKRETATLKCYPIPRHDTVYWYQQGPGQDPQFLISFYEKMQSDKGSIPDRFSAQQFSDYHSELNMSSLELGDSALYFCASSRQERGGRTDTQYFGPGTRLTVL.